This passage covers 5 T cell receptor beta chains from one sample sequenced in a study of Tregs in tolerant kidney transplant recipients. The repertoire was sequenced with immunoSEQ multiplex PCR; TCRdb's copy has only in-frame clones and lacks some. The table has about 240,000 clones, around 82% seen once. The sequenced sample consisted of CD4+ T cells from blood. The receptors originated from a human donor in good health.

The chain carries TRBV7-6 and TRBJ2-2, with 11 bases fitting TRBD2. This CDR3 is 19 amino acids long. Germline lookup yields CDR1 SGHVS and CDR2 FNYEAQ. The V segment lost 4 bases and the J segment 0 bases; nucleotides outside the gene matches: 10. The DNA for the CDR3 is TGTGCCAGCAGCTCCAAGGCTAGCGGGAGGACAGCGAACACCGGGGAGCTGTTTTTT. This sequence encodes CASSSKASGRTANTGELFF.

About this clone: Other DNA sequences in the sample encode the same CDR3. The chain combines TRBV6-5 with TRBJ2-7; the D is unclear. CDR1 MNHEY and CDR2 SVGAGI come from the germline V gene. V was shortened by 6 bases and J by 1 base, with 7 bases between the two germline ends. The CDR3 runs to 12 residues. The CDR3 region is CASSPTSYEQYF. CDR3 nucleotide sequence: TGTGCCAGCAGCCCCACTTCCTACGAGCAGTACTTC.

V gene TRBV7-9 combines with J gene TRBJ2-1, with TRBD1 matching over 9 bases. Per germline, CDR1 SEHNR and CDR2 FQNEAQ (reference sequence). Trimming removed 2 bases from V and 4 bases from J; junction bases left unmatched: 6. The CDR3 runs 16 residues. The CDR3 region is CASSLKGTGPYNEQFF. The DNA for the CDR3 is TGTGCCAGCAGCTTAAAAGGGACAGGGCCGTACAATGAGCAGTTCTTC.

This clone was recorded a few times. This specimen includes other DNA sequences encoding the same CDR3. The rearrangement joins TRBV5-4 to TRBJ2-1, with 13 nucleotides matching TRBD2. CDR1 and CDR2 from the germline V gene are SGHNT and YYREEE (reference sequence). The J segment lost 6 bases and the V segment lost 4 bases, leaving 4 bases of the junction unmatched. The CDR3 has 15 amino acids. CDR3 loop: CASSKLAGGLNEQFF. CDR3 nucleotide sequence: TGTGCCAGCAGCAAACTAGCGGGGGGGCTCAATGAGCAGTTCTTC. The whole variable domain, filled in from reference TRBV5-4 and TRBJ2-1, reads ETGVTQSPTHLIKTRGQQVTLRCSSQSGHNTVSWYQQALGQGPQFIFQYYREEENGRGNFPPRFSGLQFPNYSSELNVNALELDDSALYLCASSKLAGGLNEQFFGPGTRLTVL.

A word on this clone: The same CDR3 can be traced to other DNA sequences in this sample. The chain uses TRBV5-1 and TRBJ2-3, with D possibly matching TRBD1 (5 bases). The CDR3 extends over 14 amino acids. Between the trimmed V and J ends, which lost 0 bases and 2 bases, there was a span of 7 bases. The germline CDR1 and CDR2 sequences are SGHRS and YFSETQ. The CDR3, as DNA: TGCGCCAGCAGCTTGGATGGGGCCACAGATACGCAGTATTTT. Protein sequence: CASSLDGATDTQYF.